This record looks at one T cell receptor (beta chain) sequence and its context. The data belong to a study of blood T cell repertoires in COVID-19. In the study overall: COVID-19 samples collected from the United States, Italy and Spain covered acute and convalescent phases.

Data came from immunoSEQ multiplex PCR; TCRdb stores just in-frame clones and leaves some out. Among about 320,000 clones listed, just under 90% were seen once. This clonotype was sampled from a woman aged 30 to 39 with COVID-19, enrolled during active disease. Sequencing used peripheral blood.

The CDR3 here is CASSYGRGAHNEQFF. CDR3 bases: TGTGCCAGCAGCTACGGGCGGGGGGCCCACAATGAGCAGTTCTTC. The V gene is TRBV7-8, the J gene TRBJ2-1, with TRBD2 matching over 8 bases. V gave up 4 bases and J gave up 5 bases; unmatched junction bases: 7. Germline CDR1 SGHVS, CDR2 FQNEAQ. This CDR3 has 15 amino acids. The full variable domain, rest sourced from reference TRBV7-8 and TRBJ2-1, is GAGVSQSPRYKVAKRGQDVALRCDPISGHVSLFWYQQALGQGPEFLTYFQNEAQLDKSGLPSDRFFAERPEGSVSTLKIQRTQQEDSAVYLCASSYGRGAHNEQFFGPGTRLTVL.